This T cell receptor beta chain comes out of a study of CD8+ T cells in alopecia areata. The study's findings and limits: Because of a solitary nonresponder, the connection of baseline CD8+ expansion to response stays uncertain.

This clone was counted many times. The antigen remains unidentified. Treatment noted: oral pan-JAK inhibitor, 5-10 mg twice daily. Unmatched junction bases numbered 3, after V lost 0 bases and J lost 0 bases. Germline loops: CDR1 MGHRA, CDR2 YSYEKL. This CDR3 has 17 amino acids. Sequencing used cDNA as its template, made by extracting RNA and reverse transcribing it. Here immunoSEQ multiplex PCR was the method, and the copy in TCRdb shows in-frame clones only, minus some. The sample has under 200,000 clones; under 70% are singletons. The genes are TRBV4-1 and TRBJ2-4; 9 bases agree with TRBD2. This TCR was sampled from a human donor with alopecia areata. Source: CD4+ T cells sorted from blood, taken at week 4, from a patient treated with tofacitinib. CDR3 nucleotides: TGCGCCAGCAGCCAAGATAGCGGGGGAGTAGCCAAAAACATTCAGTACTTC. Translation gives CASSQDSGGVAKNIQYF.